A selection of T cell receptor beta chains follows, all from one sample in a study of beta chain features in type 1 diabetes. Repertoires were generated with immunoSEQ multiplex PCR, while TCRdb's copy carries only in-frame clones and drops some. The data contain fewer than 550,000 clones, about 10% of them singletons. Sequencing was carried out using naive CD4+ T cells from blood. These receptor sequences come from a woman between 18 and 29 years old in good health. Both conserved end residues are part of each CDR3. D genes are given only for firm matches. The listing skips clone size in some rows; elsewhere it reads once, few, many or a size class.

TRBJ2-1 | 15 | TRBV11-3 | . | few | TGTGCCAGCAGCCCTGATCCTTTTTCCTACAATGAGCAGTTCTTC | CASSPDPFSYNEQFF
TRBJ2-3 | 16 | TRBV2 | TRBD2 | . | TGTGCCAGCAGTGGGACTAGCGGAGCTTACACAGATACGCAGTATTTT | CASSGTSGAYTDTQYF
TRBJ2-3 | 13 | TRBV27 | . | . | TGTGCCAGCACCAACACAGGGACAGATACGCAGTATTTT | CASTNTGTDTQYF
TRBJ2-7 | 22 | TRBV29-1 | TRBD2 | . | TGCAGCGTTGAAGAGGGATCCAGGCCCCGGACTAGCGGGAGGTTGTCCCCCTACGAGCAGTACTTC | CSVEEGSRPRTSGRLSPYEQYF
TRBJ2-5 | 15 | TRBV5-6 | . | few | TGTGCCAGCAGCCTCAGGACGTCTGGGCAAGAGACCCAGTACTTC | CASSLRTSGQETQYF
TRBJ1-5 | 15 | TRBV7-2 | . | few | TGTGCCAGCAGCTTTAGGGACACAGGGAATCAGCCCCAGCATTTT | CASSFRDTGNQPQHF
TRBJ2-1 | 18 | TRBV13 | TRBD2 | few | TGTGCCAGCAGCTTGCCGGGACTAGCGAGCATCGGGGGGAATGAGCAGTTCTTC | CASSLPGLASIGGNEQFF
TRBJ2-2 | 14 | TRBV7-2 | . | . | TGTGCCAGCAGCTTACGACAGAACACCGGGGAGCTGTTTTTT | CASSLRQNTGELFF
TRBJ2-2 | 14 | TRBV29-1 | TRBD1 | few | TGCAGCGTTGAAGGGAACAGGGGCGGCGGGGAGCTGTTTTTT | CSVEGNRGGGELFF
TRBJ1-1 | 15 | TRBV30 | TRBD1 | few | TGTGCCTGGGGGGGCCGCAGGACAGGGTCCACTGAAGCTTTCTTT | CAWGGRRTGSTEAFF
TRBJ1-1 | 13 | TRBV7-9 | . | . | TGTGCCAGCAGCTTATTGGGATCGACTGAAGCTTTCTTT | CASSLLGSTEAFF
TRBJ2-1 | 15 | TRBV4-3 | TRBD1 | . | TGCGCCAGCAGCCGCGACAGGGGGAGGTACAATGAGCAGTTCTTC | CASSRDRGRYNEQFF
TRBJ1-2 | 14 | TRBV6-1 | . | . | TGTGCCAGCAGTGAGTACAGGGCGCCCTATGGCTACACCTTC | CASSEYRAPYGYTF
TRBJ2-3 | 13 | TRBV30 | TRBD2 | few | TGTGCCTGGATGACTAGCGGAACAGATACGCAGTATTTT | CAWMTSGTDTQYF
TRBJ2-7 | 11 | TRBV7-9 | . | . | TGTGCCAGCAGCATCGACTACGAGCAGTACTTC | CASSIDYEQYF
TRBJ2-7 | 19 | TRBV13 | TRBD2 | . | TGTGCCAGCAGCTCCCGCTCCCGGACTAGCGGGAGGATGACCTACGAGCAGTACTTC | CASSSRSRTSGRMTYEQYF
TRBJ2-1 | 15 | TRBV10-3 | . | many | TGTGCCATCAGAGATAGCGTGAGCTCCTACAATGAGCAGTTCTTC | CAIRDSVSSYNEQFF
TRBJ1-2 | 17 | TRBV9 | . | few | TGTGCCAGCAGCCCTCCGGACGGACAGAGTTCTAACTATGGCTACACCTTC | CASSPPDGQSSNYGYTF
TRBJ2-7 | 15 | TRBV29-1 | . | few | TGCAGCGTTGAACTAGGCCGGGGCCCTTCCTACGAGCAGTACTTC | CSVELGRGPSYEQYF
TRBJ2-1 | 16 | TRBV29-1 | . | . | TGCAGCGTTGAAGAGGGCAGGGCCAGCTCCTACAATGAGCAGTTCTTC | CSVEEGRASSYNEQFF
TRBJ2-7 | 13 | TRBV7-2 | . | . | TGTGCCAGCAGCTTATCACAGGACTACGAGCAGTACTTC | CASSLSQDYEQYF
TRBJ2-5 | 14 | TRBV11-3 | . | few | TGTGCCAGCAGCTTGCTTGCCCCTCAAGAGACCCAGTACTTC | CASSLLAPQETQYF
TRBJ1-2 | 13 | TRBV2 | . | . | TGTGCCACAAACCGGAACCTTAACTATGGCTACACCTTC | CATNRNLNYGYTF
TRBJ2-5 | 13 | TRBV5-1 | . | . | TGCGCCAGCAGCTTTGGGCAGGAAGAGACCCAGTACTTC | CASSFGQEETQYF
TRBJ1-6 | 16 | TRBV2 | . | few | TGTGCCAGCAGTCGTAGGATGGCTGGCCCTAATTCACCCCTCCACTTT | CASSRRMAGPNSPLHF